The 30 T cell receptor beta chains in this list originate from one sample, sequenced in a study of blood T cell repertoires in COVID-19. The table came from immunoSEQ multiplex PCR; TCRdb's copy has only in-frame clones and leaves some out. The data contain roughly 250,000 clones, 70% to 90% of them singletons. The sample consisted of PBMCs or T cells enriched from blood (not recorded which). The receptor source for this set is a woman in her 30s who had recovered from COVID-19.

This clone is a singleton in its sample. The chain joins TRBV7-9 to TRBJ1-1; D is possibly TRBD1 (5 bases). V lost 5 bases to trimming and J lost 4 bases, with 14 bases between them. Per germline, CDR1 SEHNR and CDR2 FQNEAQ (reference sequence). The CDR3 loop spans 14 amino acids. The CDR3 DNA sequence: TGTGCCAGCAGCCACGGGGGAATGGGCACTGAAGCTTTCTTT. This encodes CASSHGGMGTEAFF.

The J gene is TRBJ2-7, the V gene TRBV11-2; TRBD2 matches at 12 bases. Germline V gives CDR1 SGHAT, CDR2 FQNNGV. The CDR3 consists of 17 residues. Germline trimming cut 4 bases from V and 2 bases from J; bases unmatched to any gene: 9. CDR3 DNA: TGTGCCAGCAGCTCCGCAACCACTAGCGGGAGGACCTACGAGCAGTACTTC. The encoded protein is CASSSATTSGRTYEQYF.

CDR3 in amino acids: CASSVGGSRGTGELFF. CDR3 DNA sequence: TGTGCCAGCAGCGTGGGCGGGAGTCGCGGCACCGGGGAGCTGTTTTTT. The chain is built from TRBV9 and TRBJ2-2; 7 positions agree with TRBD2. V trimming: 2 bases; J trimming: 4 bases; junction bases outside the gene matches: 8. CDR3 length equals 16 residues. CDR1 is SGDLS, CDR2 YYNGEE, per germline.

V and J are TRBV18 and TRBJ1-2, with 7 bases aligning to TRBD1. Trimming removed 5 bases from V and 1 base from J; junction bases left unmatched: 16. CDR1 KGHSH and CDR2 LQKENI come from the germline V gene. The CDR3 has 18 amino acids. CDR3 sequence reads: CASSALKGQTEFNYGYTF. CDR3 in DNA: TGTGCCAGCTCAGCACTAAAGGGACAGACCGAATTTAACTATGGCTACACCTTC. Filled out from reference TRBV18 and TRBJ1-2, the complete variable domain reads NAGVMQNPRHLVRRRGQEARLRCSPMKGHSHVYWYRQLPEEGLKFMVYLQKENIIDESGMPKERFSAEFPKEGPSILRIQQVVRGDSAAYFCASSALKGQTEFNYGYTFGSGTRLTVV.

CDR3 sequence (DNA): TGTGCCAGCAGTTTTTCAGGTCTTCCAAGCAATCAGCCCCAGCATTTT. Its translation: CASSFSGLPSNQPQHF. The chain employs TRBV27 and TRBJ1-5, with D unclear. The CDR3 is made up of 16 amino acids. With 3 bases removed from V and 1 base from J, the gap between germline ends came to 13 bases. The germline V gene encodes CDR1 MNHEY and CDR2 SMNVEV (reference sequence).

A single count supports this clone. The chain employs TRBV30 and TRBJ1-1; 7 bases align to TRBD1. With V trimmed by 4 bases and J by 3 bases, 2 bases remained unmatched. This CDR3 region has 12 residues. The germline gives CDR1 GTSNPN, CDR2 SVGIG (reference sequence). CDR3: CAWNQGDTEAFF. The CDR3 nucleotides are TGTGCCTGGAACCAGGGGGACACTGAAGCTTTCTTT.

The chain employs TRBV28 and TRBJ2-7, with D tentatively TRBD1 (6 bases). The CDR3 is 12 amino acids. Germline V gives CDR1 MDHEN, CDR2 SYDVKM. V gave up 4 bases and J gave up 3 bases, with 7 bases separating them. CDR3 residues: CASSSTGYEQYF. The CDR3 DNA follows: TGTGCCAGCAGTTCGACAGGCTACGAGCAGTACTTC.

This rearrangement joins TRBV6-5 to TRBJ2-1; TRBD2 matches 9 bases. Germline loops: CDR1 MNHEY, CDR2 SVGAGI. The CDR3 has 13 amino acids. The CDR3 nucleotides are TGTGCGGTGGGAGCGGGGGGCCCCAATGAGCAGTTCTTC. This sequence encodes CAVGAGGPNEQFF.

This clone is a singleton in its sample. This chain uses TRBV5-1 with TRBJ1-5; 7 bases map to TRBD1. V dropped 2 bases and J dropped 2; count of bases not matched to a gene: 16. There are 19 residues in the CDR3. Germline V gives CDR1 SGHRS, CDR2 YFSETQ. CDR3 in amino acids: CASSFFRHEGAQGNQPQHF. The CDR3 bases are TGCGCCAGCAGCTTTTTTCGGCATGAGGGGGCTCAGGGCAATCAGCCCCAGCATTTT.

This chain joins TRBV4-1 and TRBJ2-6, with 7 bases fitting TRBD1. Germline V CDR1 and CDR2: MGHRA, YSYEKL. V was clipped by 0 bases and J by 5 bases; unmatched bases: 7. This CDR3 is built from 17 residues. CDR3 in amino acids: CASSQDQGQSRANVLTF. As DNA, the CDR3 is TGCGCCAGCAGCCAAGATCAGGGACAGTCAAGGGCCAACGTCCTGACTTTC.

V and J are TRBV13 and TRBJ2-7, with TRBD1 identical over 9 bases. Germline assignment: CDR1 PRHDT and CDR2 FYEKMQ (reference sequence). CDR3 size: 14 residues. V gave up 3 bases and J gave up 7 bases; unmatched junction bases: 7. The chain's CDR3 is CASSFTDRGSEQYF. In DNA form, the CDR3 reads TGTGCCAGCAGCTTTACGGACAGGGGCAGTGAGCAGTACTTC.

CDR3 sequence (DNA): TGTGCCAGCAGTGTAAACAGGGACCGTAGCAATCAGCCCCAGCATTTT. It specifies CASSVNRDRSNQPQHF. This chain connects TRBV6-1 to TRBJ1-5; a possible D gene is TRBD1 (6 bases). CDR1 and CDR2 from the germline V gene are MNHNS and SASEGT. V was trimmed by 4 bases and J by 0 bases, leaving 13 bases between them. The CDR3 sequence is 16 residues long.

The rearrangement uses TRBV25-1 and TRBJ2-1, with 8 bases that match TRBD1. The germline V gene has CDR1 MGHDK and CDR2 SYGVNS. Trimming cost V 2 bases and J 8 bases; bases outside gene matches: 8. This CDR3 region has 15 residues. The CDR3 nucleotides read TGTGCCAGCAGTGAACTAGGCAGGGGGCCATATGAGCAGTTCTTC. It specifies CASSELGRGPYEQFF.

The chain has TRBV19 and TRBJ2-3; 9 bases line up with TRBD1. V lost 6 bases to trimming and J lost 3 bases; unmatched junction nucleotides: 7. The CDR3 sequence is 15 residues long. Germline assignment: CDR1 LNHDA and CDR2 SQIVND (reference sequence). Here the CDR3 DNA reads TGTGCCAGTAGCCCGGGACAGGGCTGGACAGATACGCAGTATTTT. Translated: CASSPGQGWTDTQYF.

The chain links TRBV16 to TRBJ2-2, with TRBD2 matching 14 bases. V shed 4 bases and J 0 bases; nucleotides not matched to a gene: 10. Germline lookup yields CDR1 KGHSY and CDR2 FQNENV. The CDR3 spans 20 residues. The CDR3 spells CASSPPSRTSGRSNTGELFF. CDR3 DNA sequence: TGTGCCAGCAGCCCTCCCAGCAGGACTAGCGGGAGGTCGAACACCGGGGAGCTGTTTTTT.

The rearrangement joins TRBV11-2 to TRBJ1-5; 7 nucleotides match TRBD1. Trimming removed 6 bases from V and 3 bases from J; junction bases left unmatched: 5. The CDR3 loop spans 14 amino acids. CDR1 is SGHAT, CDR2 FQNNGV, per germline. CDR3 protein: CASSPDRVNQPQHF. The CDR3, as DNA: TGTGCCAGCAGTCCAGACAGGGTCAATCAGCCCCAGCATTTT.

This chain links TRBV28 with TRBJ1-6; D remains unclear. This CDR3 contains 14 residues. V was trimmed by 4 bases and J by 11 bases, leaving 15 bases between them. Germline CDR1 reads MDHEN; CDR2 reads SYDVKM. As DNA, the CDR3 is TGTGCCAGCAGTTCCGGGGTAGGTTCGGCACCCCTCCACTTT. It yields the protein CASSSGVGSAPLHF.

The chain's CDR3 is CARSLAPTPGGQEKLFF. CDR3 DNA: TGTGCCAGAAGCTTAGCTCCCACCCCGGGGGGGCAGGAAAAACTGTTTTTT. This chain joins TRBV7-5 and TRBJ1-4. TRBV7-5 has pseudogene status. This CDR3 contains 17 residues.

This clone came up a few times. The chain recombines TRBV14 with TRBJ2-1, with D uncertain. The germline gives CDR1 SGHDN, CDR2 FVKESK. The CDR3 totals 11 residues. With 4 bases removed from V and 8 bases from J, the gap between germline ends came to 6 bases. CDR3 loop: CASSLSYEQFF. CDR3 DNA: TGTGCCAGCAGCCTGAGCTATGAGCAGTTCTTC.

Note on this clone: The DNA is omitted, as the CDR3 cannot be located on it reliably, and the CDR3 follows TCRdb's listing. The chain is built from TRBV21-1 and TRBJ2-3; no check of the table's D call, TRBD1, against the DNA was made. TRBV21-1 is a pseudogene locus. The CDR3 extends over 19 residues, inclusive of both ends. This chain's CDR3 is CASSKMSGTGYFCTDTQYF.

This chain joins TRBV4-2 and TRBJ1-1; D ambiguous. The CDR3 extends over 15 amino acids. CDR1 is LGHNA and CDR2 is YNFKEQ in the germline V gene. The V end was cut by 1 base, the J end by 4 bases, with 13 bases between. CDR3 coding DNA: TGTGCCAGCAGCCAAGTCGGGGTGCGGAGCACTGAAGCTTTCTTT. Amino acid sequence: CASSQVGVRSTEAFF.

This clone was detected a few times. CDR3 sequence reads: CASQGGNQPQHF. The CDR3 region has the DNA TGTGCCAGCCAGGGCGGCAATCAGCCCCAGCATTTT. The chain is built from TRBV19 and TRBJ1-5; the D gene is possibly TRBD1 (5 bases). V gave up 9 bases and J gave up 2 bases, with 8 bases separating them. The CDR3 has 12 amino acids. Germline V lookup: CDR1 LNHDA, CDR2 SQIVND (reference sequence).

This clone showed up just once. The chain joins TRBV6-2 or TRBV6-3 to TRBJ1-2; D is possibly TRBD1 (5 bases). Looked up from germline, CDR1 is MNHEY and CDR2 is SVGEGT. Trimming pared 0 bases from V and 7 bases from J, leaving 12 bases between. This CDR3 contains 14 residues. CDR3 amino acids: CASSYSHQGSGYTF. As DNA, the CDR3 is TGTGCCAGCAGTTACTCTCATCAGGGAAGTGGCTACACCTTC.

This clone has only a few counts. The genes are TRBV13 and TRBJ2-7, with 8 bases fitting TRBD1. In germline, CDR1 is PRHDT, CDR2 FYEKMQ (reference sequence). With 2 bases clipped from V and 3 bases from J, the junction kept 15 bases outside the gene matches. The CDR3 sequence is 18 residues long. CDR3 sequence reads: CASSLRALGDRNLYEQYF. Here the CDR3 DNA reads TGTGCCAGCAGCTTACGAGCTTTGGGGGACAGGAACCTCTACGAGCAGTACTTC.

This clone was seen once. V is TRBV27 and J is TRBJ2-7; D not resolved. The CDR3 runs 13 residues. The germline V and J ends were trimmed by 4 bases and 1 base, with 8 bases remaining between them. The V gene's germline CDR1 is MNHEY and CDR2 SMNVEV (reference sequence). The CDR3 DNA sequence: TGTGCCAGCAGTTCCCTCAGGTCCTACGAGCAGTACTTC. Protein product: CASSSLRSYEQYF.

The chain uses TRBV28 and TRBJ2-3, with a tentative D call TRBD1 (5 bases). The CDR3 has 15 residues. Germline-derived CDR1 and CDR2 are MDHEN and SYDVKM. The CDR3, as DNA: TGTGCTTCTGGTTCTTGGGGCGCCGTAACAGATACGCAGTATTTT. It is translated as CASGSWGAVTDTQYF.

The CDR3 nucleotides read TGTGCCTGGAGTGTAGCCCACGAGCAGTACTTC. This gives the protein CAWSVAHEQYF. The V gene is TRBV30, the J gene TRBJ2-7; D is unclear. V was trimmed by 0 bases and J by 5 bases, leaving 5 bases between them. The CDR3 has 11 amino acids. The V gene's germline CDR1 is GTSNPN and CDR2 SVGIG (reference sequence).

This chain connects TRBV6-5 to TRBJ1-2, with 8 bases matching TRBD1. The CDR3 extends over 12 amino acids. With 7 bases clipped from V and 7 bases from J, the junction kept 5 bases outside the gene matches. The germline V gene encodes CDR1 MNHEY and CDR2 SVGAGI. The CDR3 here is CASKAGGGGYTF. The CDR3 bases are TGTGCCAGCAAGGCAGGGGGCGGTGGCTACACCTTC.

This clone was seen only once. Other DNA variants within this sample encode the same CDR3. V usage is TRBV3-1 (or the pseudogene TRBV3-2) and J usage is TRBJ2-7; D not certain. The V gene's germline CDR1 is LGHDT and CDR2 YNNKEL (reference sequence). The CDR3 length is 11 residues. The V gene lost 3 bases and the J gene lost 3 bases, with 3 bases spanning the gap. CDR3 DNA: TGTGCCAGCAGCCACAACTACGAGCAGTACTTC. Its translation is CASSHNYEQYF.

The rearrangement uses TRBV6-2 or TRBV6-3 and TRBJ2-1; TRBD2 agrees at 10 bases. The CDR3 covers 15 residues. The germline gives CDR1 MNHEY, CDR2 SVGEGT. V lost 6 bases, J lost 8 bases, and 10 bases stayed unmatched. The CDR3 DNA sequence: TGTGCCAGCAGCGCCCTAGCGGGAGCCGGAGATGAGCAGTTCTTC. Protein sequence: CASSALAGAGDEQFF.